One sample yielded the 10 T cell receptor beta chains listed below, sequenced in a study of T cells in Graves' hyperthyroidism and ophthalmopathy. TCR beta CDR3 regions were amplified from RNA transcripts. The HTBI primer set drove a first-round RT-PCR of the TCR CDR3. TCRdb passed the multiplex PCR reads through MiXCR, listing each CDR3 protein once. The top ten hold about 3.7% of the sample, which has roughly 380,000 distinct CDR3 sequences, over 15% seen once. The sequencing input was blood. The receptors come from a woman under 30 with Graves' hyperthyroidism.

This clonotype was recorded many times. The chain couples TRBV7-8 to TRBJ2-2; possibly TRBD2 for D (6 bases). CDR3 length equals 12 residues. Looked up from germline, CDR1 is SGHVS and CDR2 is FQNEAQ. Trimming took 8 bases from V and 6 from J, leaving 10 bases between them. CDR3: CASLGGPGELFF. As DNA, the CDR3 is TGTGCCAGCCTGGGGGGTCCCGGGGAGCTGTTTTTT.

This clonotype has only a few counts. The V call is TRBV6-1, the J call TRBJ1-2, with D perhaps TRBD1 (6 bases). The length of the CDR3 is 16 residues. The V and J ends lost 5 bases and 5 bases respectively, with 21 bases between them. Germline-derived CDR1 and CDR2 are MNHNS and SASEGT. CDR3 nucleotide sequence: TGTGCCAGCAGTCCCCCGTTCCCGGGGGCCGGGTATGGCTACACCTTC. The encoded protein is CASSPPFPGAGYGYTF.

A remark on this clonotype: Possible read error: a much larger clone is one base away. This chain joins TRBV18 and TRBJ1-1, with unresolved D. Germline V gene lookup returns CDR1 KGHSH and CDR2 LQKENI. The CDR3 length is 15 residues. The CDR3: CASSPRGLENTESFF. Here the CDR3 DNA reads TGTGCCAGCTCACCACGAGGGCTCGAGAACACTGAATCTTTCTTT.

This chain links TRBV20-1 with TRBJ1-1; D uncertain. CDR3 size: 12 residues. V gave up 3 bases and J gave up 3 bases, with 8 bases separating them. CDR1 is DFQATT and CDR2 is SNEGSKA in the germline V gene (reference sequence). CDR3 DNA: TGCAGTGCTAGGAAGGGATACACTGAAGCTTTCTTT. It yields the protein CSARKGYTEAFF.

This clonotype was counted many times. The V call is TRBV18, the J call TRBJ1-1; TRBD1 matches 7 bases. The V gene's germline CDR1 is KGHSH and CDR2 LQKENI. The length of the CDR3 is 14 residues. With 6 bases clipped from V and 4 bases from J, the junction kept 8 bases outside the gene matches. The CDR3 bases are TGTGCCAGCTCCCCGACAGGGAGGAGCACTGAAGCTTTCTTT. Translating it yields CASSPTGRSTEAFF.

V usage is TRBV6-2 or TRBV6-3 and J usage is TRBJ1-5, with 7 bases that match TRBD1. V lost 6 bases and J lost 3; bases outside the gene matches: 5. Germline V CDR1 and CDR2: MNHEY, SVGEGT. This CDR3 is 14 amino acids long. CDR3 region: CASSQQGPNQPQHF. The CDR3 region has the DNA TGTGCCAGCAGCCAACAGGGGCCCAATCAGCCCCAGCATTTT.

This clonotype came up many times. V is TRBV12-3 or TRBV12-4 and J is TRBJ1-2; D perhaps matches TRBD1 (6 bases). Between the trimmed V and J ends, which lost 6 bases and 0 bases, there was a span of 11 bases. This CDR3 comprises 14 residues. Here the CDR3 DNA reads TGTGCCAGCAGCTCACAGGGACCTAACTATGGCTACACCTTC. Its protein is CASSSQGPNYGYTF.

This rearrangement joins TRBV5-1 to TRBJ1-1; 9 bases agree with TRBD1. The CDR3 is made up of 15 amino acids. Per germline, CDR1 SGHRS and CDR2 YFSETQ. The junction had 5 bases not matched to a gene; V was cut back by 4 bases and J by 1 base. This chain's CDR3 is CASSLTGGRNTEAFF. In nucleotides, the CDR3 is TGCGCCAGCAGCCTTACAGGGGGCAGGAACACTGAAGCTTTCTTT.

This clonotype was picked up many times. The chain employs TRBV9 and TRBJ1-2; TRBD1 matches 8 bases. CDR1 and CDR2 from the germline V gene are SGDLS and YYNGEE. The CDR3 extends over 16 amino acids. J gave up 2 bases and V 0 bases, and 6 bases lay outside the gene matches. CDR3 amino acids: CASSVVTGATNYGYTF. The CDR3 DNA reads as TGTGCCAGCAGCGTAGTGACAGGGGCAACCAACTATGGCTACACCTTC.

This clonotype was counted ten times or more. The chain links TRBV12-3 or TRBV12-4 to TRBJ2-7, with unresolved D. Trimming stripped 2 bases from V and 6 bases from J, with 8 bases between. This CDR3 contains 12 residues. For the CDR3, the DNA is TGTGCCAGCAGTTTATTCGGTTCCGAGCAGTACTTC. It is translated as CASSLFGSEQYF.